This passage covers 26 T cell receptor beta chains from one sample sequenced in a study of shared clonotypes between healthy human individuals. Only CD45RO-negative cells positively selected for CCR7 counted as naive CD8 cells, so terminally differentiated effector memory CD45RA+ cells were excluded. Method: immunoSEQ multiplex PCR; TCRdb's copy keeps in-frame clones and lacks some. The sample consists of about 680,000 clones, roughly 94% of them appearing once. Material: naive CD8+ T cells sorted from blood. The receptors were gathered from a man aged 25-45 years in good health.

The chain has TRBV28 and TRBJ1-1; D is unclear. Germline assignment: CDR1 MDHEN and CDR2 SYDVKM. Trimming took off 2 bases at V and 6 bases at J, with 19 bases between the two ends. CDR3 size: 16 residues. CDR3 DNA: TGTGCCAGCAGTTTAGGCAGCCAGCGAACATGGGCTGAAGCTTTCTTT. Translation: CASSLGSQRTWAEAFF.

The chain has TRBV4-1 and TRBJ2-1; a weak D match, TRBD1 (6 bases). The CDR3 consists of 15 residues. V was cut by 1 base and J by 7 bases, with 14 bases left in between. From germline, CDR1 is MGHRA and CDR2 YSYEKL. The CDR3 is CASSQGGGAGNEQFF. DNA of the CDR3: TGCGCCAGCAGCCAAGGTGGGGGCGCAGGAAATGAGCAGTTCTTC.

The DNA of the CDR3 is TGTGCCAGCAGCTTTGGTACCGGGGTGTCAGATACGCAGTATTTT. Translation gives CASSFGTGVSDTQYF. The V call is TRBV7-2, the J call TRBJ2-3; possible D gene TRBD2, 5 bases. This CDR3 contains 15 residues. Trimming took off 3 bases at V and 4 bases at J, with 14 bases between the two ends. From germline, CDR1 is SGHTA and CDR2 FQGNSA.

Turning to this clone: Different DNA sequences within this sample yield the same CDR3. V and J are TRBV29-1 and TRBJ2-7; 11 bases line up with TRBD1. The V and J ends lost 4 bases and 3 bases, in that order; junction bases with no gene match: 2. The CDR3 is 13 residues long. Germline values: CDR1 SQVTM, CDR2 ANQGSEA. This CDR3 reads CSVAGTGGYEQYF. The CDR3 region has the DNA TGCAGCGTTGCCGGGACAGGGGGCTACGAGCAGTACTTC.

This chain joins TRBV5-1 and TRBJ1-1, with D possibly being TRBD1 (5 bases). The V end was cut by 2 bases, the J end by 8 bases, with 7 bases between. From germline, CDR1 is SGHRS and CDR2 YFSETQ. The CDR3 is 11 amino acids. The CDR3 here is CASSFRGEAFF. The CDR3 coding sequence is TGCGCCAGCAGCTTCCGGGGGGAAGCTTTCTTT.

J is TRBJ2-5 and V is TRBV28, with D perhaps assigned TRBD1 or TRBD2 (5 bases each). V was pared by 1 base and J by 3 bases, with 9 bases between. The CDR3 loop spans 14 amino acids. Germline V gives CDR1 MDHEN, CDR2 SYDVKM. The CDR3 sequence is CASSLYQGEETQYF. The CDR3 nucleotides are TGTGCCAGCAGTTTATACCAGGGAGAAGAGACCCAGTACTTC.

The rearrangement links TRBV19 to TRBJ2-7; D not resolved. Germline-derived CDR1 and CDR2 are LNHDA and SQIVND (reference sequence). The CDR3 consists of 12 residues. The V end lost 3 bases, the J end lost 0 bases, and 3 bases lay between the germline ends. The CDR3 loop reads CASSIPSYEQYF. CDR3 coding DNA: TGTGCCAGTAGTATCCCCTCCTACGAGCAGTACTTC.

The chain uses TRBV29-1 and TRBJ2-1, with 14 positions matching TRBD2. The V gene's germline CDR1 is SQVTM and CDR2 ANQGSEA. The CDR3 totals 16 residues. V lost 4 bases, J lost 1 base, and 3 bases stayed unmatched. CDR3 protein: CSVGGLAGVSYNEQFF. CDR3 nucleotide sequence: TGCAGCGTTGGGGGACTAGCGGGAGTTTCCTACAATGAGCAGTTCTTC.

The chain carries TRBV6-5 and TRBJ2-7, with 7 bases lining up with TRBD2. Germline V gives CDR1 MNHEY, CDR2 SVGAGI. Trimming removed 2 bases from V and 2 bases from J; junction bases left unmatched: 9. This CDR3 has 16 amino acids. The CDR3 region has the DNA TGTGCCAGCAGTTACGGCGGGAGTTCATTTCCCTACGAGCAGTACTTC. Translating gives CASSYGGSSFPYEQYF.

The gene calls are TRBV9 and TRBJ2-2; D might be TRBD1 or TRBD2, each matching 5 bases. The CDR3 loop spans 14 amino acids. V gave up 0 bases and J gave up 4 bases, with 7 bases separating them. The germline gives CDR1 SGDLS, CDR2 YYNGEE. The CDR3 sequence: CASSVGDPTGELFF. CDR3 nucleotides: TGTGCCAGCAGCGTAGGGGACCCCACCGGGGAGCTGTTTTTT.

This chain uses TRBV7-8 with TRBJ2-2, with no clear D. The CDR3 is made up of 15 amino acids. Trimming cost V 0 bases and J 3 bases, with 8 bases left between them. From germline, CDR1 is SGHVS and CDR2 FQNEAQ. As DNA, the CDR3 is TGTGCCAGCAGCTTAGCAGTGGGTCACACCGGGGAGCTGTTTTTT. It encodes CASSLAVGHTGELFF.

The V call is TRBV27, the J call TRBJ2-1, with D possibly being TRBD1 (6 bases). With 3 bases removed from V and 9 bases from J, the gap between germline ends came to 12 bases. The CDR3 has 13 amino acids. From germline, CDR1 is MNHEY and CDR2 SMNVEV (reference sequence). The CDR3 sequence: CASSFSGAAEQFF. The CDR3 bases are TGTGCCAGCAGTTTTTCAGGGGCGGCTGAGCAGTTCTTC.

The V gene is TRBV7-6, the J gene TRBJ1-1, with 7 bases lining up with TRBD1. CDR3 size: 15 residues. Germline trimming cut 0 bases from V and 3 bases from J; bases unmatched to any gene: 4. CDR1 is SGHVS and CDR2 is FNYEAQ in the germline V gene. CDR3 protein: CASSLAPDRDTEAFF. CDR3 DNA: TGTGCCAGCAGCTTAGCCCCCGACAGGGACACTGAAGCTTTCTTT. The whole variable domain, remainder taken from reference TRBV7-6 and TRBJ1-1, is GAGVSQSPRYKVTKRGQDVALRCDPISGHVSLYWYRQALGQGPEFLTYFNYEAQQDKSGLPNDRFSAERPEGSISTLTIQRTEQRDSAMYRCASSLAPDRDTEAFFGQGTRLTVV.

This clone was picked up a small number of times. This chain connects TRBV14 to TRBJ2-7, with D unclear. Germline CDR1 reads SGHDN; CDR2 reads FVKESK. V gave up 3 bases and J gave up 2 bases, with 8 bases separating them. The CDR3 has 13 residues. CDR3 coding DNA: TGTGCCAGCAGCCACTCCCATACCTACGAGCAGTACTTC. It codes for CASSHSHTYEQYF.

The CDR3 loop reads CASSLFVAGGYEQYF. The CDR3, as DNA: TGTGCCAGCAGTTTATTCGTCGCGGGAGGCTACGAGCAGTACTTC. This chain joins TRBV28 and TRBJ2-7; TRBD2 matches at 8 bases. CDR3 length equals 15 residues. The germline CDR1 and CDR2 sequences are MDHEN and SYDVKM. V was pared by 1 base and J by 3 bases, with 5 bases of the junction left unmatched.

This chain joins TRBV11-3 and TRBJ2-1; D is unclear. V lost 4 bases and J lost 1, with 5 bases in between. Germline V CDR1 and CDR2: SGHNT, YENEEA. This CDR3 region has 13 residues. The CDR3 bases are TGTGCCAGCAGCTCAGAATCCTACAATGAGCAGTTCTTC. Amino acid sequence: CASSSESYNEQFF.

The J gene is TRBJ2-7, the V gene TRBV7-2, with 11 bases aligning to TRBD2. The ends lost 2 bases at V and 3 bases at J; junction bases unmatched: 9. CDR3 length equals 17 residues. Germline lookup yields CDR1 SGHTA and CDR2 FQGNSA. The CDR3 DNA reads TGTGCCAGCAGCTTAACAGACCTGGGACTAGCGGTCTACGAGCAGTACTTC. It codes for CASSLTDLGLAVYEQYF. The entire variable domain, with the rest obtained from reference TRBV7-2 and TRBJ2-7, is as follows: GAGVSQSPSNKVTEKGKDVELRCDPISGHTALYWYRQSLGQGLEFLIYFQGNSAPDKSGLPSDRFSAERTGGSVSTLTIQRTQQEDSAVYLCASSLTDLGLAVYEQYFGPGTRLTVT.

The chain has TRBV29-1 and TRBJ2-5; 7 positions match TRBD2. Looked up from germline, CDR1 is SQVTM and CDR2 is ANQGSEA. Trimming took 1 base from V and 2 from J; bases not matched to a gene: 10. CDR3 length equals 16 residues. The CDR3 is CSVEGIVASGQETQYF. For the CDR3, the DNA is TGCAGCGTTGAAGGTATCGTCGCTAGCGGTCAAGAGACCCAGTACTTC.

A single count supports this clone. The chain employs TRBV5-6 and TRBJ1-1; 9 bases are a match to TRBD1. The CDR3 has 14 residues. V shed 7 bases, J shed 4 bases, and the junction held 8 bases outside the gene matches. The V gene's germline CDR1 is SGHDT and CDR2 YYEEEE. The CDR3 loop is CASGQQGAGTEAFF. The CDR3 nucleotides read TGTGCCAGCGGCCAACAGGGGGCGGGCACTGAAGCTTTCTTT.

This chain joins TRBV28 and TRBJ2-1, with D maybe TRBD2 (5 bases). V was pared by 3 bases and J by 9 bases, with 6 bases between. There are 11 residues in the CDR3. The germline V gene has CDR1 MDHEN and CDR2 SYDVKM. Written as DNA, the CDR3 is TGTGCCAGCAGTTTCGGGGTTGAGCAGTTCTTC. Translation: CASSFGVEQFF.

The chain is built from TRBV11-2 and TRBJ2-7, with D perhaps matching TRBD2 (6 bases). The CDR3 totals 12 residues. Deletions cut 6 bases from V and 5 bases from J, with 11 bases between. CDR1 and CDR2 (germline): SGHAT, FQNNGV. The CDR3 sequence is CASSRGKNEQYF. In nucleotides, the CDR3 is TGTGCCAGCAGTCGGGGGAAAAACGAGCAGTACTTC.

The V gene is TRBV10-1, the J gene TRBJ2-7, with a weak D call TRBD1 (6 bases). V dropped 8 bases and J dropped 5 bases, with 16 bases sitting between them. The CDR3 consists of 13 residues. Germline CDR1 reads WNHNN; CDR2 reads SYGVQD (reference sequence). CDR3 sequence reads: CASASPGDHEQYF. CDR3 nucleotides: TGCGCCAGCGCTTCTCCAGGGGACCACGAGCAGTACTTC.

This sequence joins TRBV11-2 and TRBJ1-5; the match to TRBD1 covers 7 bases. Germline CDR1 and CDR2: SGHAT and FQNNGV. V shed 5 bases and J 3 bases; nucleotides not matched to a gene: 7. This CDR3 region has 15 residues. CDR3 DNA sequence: TGTGCCAGCAGCCCCCGGGGGACAGTCAATCAGCCCCAGCATTTT. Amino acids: CASSPRGTVNQPQHF.

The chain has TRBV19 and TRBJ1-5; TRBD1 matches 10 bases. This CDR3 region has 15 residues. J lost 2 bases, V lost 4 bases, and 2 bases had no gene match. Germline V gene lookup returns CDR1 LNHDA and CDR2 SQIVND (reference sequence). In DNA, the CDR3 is TGTGCCAGTAGTAGGACAGGGGGAGGCAATCAGCCCCAGCATTTT. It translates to CASSRTGGGNQPQHF.

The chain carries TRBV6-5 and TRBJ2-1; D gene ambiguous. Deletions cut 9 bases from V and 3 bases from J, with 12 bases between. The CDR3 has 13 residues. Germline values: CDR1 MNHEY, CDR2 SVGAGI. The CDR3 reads CASSTVLYNEQFF. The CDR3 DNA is TGTGCCAGTAGTACCGTCCTCTACAATGAGCAGTTCTTC.

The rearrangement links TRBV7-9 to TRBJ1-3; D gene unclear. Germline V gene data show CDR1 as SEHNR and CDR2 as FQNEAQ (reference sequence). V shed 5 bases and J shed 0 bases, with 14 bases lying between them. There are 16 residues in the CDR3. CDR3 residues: CASSPPQAFSGNTIYF. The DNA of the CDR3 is TGTGCCAGCAGCCCGCCGCAGGCCTTCTCTGGAAACACCATATATTTT.